This T cell receptor (beta chain) derives from a study of control samples from healthy donors and cancer patients. The protocol was immunoSEQ multiplex PCR, while the TCRdb copy is restricted to in-frame clones and leaves out a portion. The sample consists of 150,000 to 200,000 clones, roughly nine tenths of them appearing once. The V and J ends lost 8 bases and 0 bases respectively, with 8 bases between them. Germline V lookup: CDR1 SGHRS, CDR2 YFSETQ. The CDR3 sequence is 13 residues long. J is TRBJ2-2 and V is TRBV5-1; D remains unclear. The specimen was blood. The sequence was obtained from a man under 40 in good health. CDR3 region: CASLTPNTGELFF. The CDR3 DNA reads TGCGCCAGTCTTACACCGAACACCGGGGAGCTGTTTTTT.